This T cell receptor (beta chain) was retrieved from a study of Graves' ophthalmopathy and Graves' hyperthyroidism. This clonotype has at least ten counts. What it binds is unknown. None of the included patients had other autoimmune diseases, uncontrolled infections, pregnancy or lactation, as these led to exclusion. Amplifying from RNA transcripts, the study obtained TCR beta CDR3 regions. The first round was an RT-PCR with HTBI primers, and the second round was a multiplex PCR. TCRdb reanalysed the multiplex PCR reads using MiXCR and keeps one entry per CDR3 protein. There are 560,000 or so distinct CDR3 sequences in the sample; 39% occur only once, and 4% to 5% lies in the top ten. Study-wide points: In separating ophthalmopathy from stable hyperthyroidism, a 13-signature model achieved 85% to 90% sensitivity and 81.08% specificity. Blood samples also showed most expanded thyroid clonotypes exceeding 0.001 frequency. In predicting ophthalmopathy progression, the model reached 70% to 71% sensitivity and roughly 75% specificity.

This TCR was recovered from an adult man with Graves' hyperthyroidism. The sequenced sample consisted of peripheral blood or thyroid tissue (not recorded which).

The CDR3 loop is CASSFSGGNTEAFF. CDR3 nucleotides: TGTGCCAGCAGTTTTTCAGGAGGGAACACTGAAGCTTTCTTT. This chain links TRBV12-3 or TRBV12-4 with TRBJ1-1; D uncertain. V was trimmed by 3 bases and J by 1 base, leaving 9 bases between them. The CDR3 spans 14 residues.